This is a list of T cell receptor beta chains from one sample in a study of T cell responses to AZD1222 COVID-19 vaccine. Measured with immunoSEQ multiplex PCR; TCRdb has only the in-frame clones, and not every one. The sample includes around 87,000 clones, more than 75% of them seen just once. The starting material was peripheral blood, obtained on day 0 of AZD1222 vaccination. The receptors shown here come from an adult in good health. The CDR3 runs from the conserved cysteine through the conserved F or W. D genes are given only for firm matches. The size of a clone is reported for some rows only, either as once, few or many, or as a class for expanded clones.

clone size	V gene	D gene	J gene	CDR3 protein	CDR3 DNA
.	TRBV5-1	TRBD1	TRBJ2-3	CASSLGGGQVSTDTQYF	TGCGCCAGCAGCTTGGGTGGCGGACAGGTCAGCACAGATACGCAGTATTTT
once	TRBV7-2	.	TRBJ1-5	CASSLDVGTYQPQHF	TGTGCCAGCAGCTTAGATGTCGGAACCTATCAGCCCCAGCATTTT
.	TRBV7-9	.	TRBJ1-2	CASSLGEGDMGYTF	TGTGCCAGCAGCTTAGGAGAAGGAGATATGGGCTACACCTTC
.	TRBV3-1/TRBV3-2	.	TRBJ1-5	CASSQTRNQPQHF	TGTGCCAGCAGCCAGACTAGGAATCAGCCCCAGCATTTT
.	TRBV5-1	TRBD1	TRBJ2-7	CASSLGDRGGYEQYF	TGCGCCAGCAGCTTGGGGGACAGGGGAGGCTACGAGCAGTACTTC
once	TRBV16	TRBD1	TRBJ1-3	CASSQLGQTNTIYF	TGTGCCAGCAGCCAGCTGGGACAGACAAACACCATATATTTT
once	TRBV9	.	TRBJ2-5	CASSPRLVGEETQYF	TGTGCCAGCAGCCCAAGACTAGTGGGGGAGGAGACCCAGTACTTC
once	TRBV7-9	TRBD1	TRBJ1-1	CASSPRQGVNTEAFF	TGTGCCAGCAGCCCGAGGCAGGGGGTGAACACTGAAGCTTTCTTT
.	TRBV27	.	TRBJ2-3	CASREGRTQYF	TGTGCCAGCAGAGAGGGCCGTACGCAGTATTTT
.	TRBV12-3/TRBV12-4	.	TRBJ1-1	CASSLTARTEAFF	TGTGCCAGCAGTTTAACTGCGCGCACTGAAGCTTTCTTT
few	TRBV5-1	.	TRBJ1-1	CASSFGDEHEAFF	TGCGCCAGCAGCTTTGGGGACGAACATGAAGCTTTCTTT
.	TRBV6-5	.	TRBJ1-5	CASKTGNQPQHF	TGTGCCAGCAAAACAGGCAATCAGCCCCAGCATTTT
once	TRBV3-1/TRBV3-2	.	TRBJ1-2	CASSQAGGIYGYTF	TGTGCCAGCAGCCAAGCTGGGGGGATCTATGGCTACACCTTC
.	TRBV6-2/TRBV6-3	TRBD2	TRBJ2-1	CASSYSSGRNEQFF	TGTGCCAGCAGTTACAGTAGCGGGAGAAATGAGCAGTTCTTC
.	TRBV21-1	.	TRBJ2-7	CASSKARCSSYEQYF	TGTGCCAGCAGCAAAGCGCGCTGTAGCTCCTACGAGCAGTACTTC
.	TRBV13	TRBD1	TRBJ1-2	CASSVGQGAVGYTF	TGTGCCAGCAGCGTTGGACAGGGGGCTGTCGGCTACACCTTC
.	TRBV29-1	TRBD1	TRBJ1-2	CSVVSGQIGLDYTF	TGCAGCGTTGTGTCGGGACAGATCGGGTTGGACTACACCTTC
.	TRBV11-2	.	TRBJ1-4	CASSFGEKLFF	TGTGCCAGCAGCTTCGGAGAAAAACTGTTTTTT
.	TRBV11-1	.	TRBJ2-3	CASSGGDQRWNTQYF	TGTGCCAGCAGTGGGGGTGATCAGCGCTGGAATACGCAGTATTTT
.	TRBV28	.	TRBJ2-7	CASSSGPGEQYF	TGTGCCAGCAGTTCCGGACCGGGGGAGCAGTACTTC
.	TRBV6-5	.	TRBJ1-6	CASSSAAYNSPLHF	TGTGCCAGCAGTTCGGCAGCATATAATTCACCCCTCCACTTT
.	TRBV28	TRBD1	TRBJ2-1	CASRSTGGTVYNEQFF	TGTGCCAGCAGGTCTACAGGGGGCACCGTTTACAATGAGCAGTTCTTC
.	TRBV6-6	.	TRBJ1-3	CASSPLGRVENTIYF	TGTGCCAGCAGTCCCCTAGGGCGGGTCGAGAACACCATATATTTT
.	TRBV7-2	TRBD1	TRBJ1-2	CASSFRGNLGYTF	TGTGCCAGCAGCTTCAGGGGGAACCTTGGCTACACCTTC
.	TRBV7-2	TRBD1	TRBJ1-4	CASSTRQGAGEKLFF	TGTGCCAGCAGCACTCGACAGGGGGCAGGTGAAAAACTGTTTTTT
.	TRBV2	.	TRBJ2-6	CASSEAGRLGANVLTF	TGTGCCAGCAGTGAAGCGGGTAGACTTGGAGCCAACGTCCTGACTTTC
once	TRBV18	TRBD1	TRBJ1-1	CASSPRTGGTEAFF	TGTGCCAGCTCACCAAGGACAGGGGGGACTGAAGCTTTCTTT